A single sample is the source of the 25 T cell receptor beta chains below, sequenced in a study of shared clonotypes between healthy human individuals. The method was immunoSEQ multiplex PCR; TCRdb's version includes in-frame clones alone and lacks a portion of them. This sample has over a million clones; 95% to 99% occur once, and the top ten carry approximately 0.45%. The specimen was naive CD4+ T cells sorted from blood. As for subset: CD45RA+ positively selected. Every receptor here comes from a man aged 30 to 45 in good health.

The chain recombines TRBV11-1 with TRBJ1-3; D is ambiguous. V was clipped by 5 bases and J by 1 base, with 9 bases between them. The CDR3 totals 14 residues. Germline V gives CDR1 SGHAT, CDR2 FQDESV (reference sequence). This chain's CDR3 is CASSRWRSGNTIYF. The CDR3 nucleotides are TGTGCCAGCAGCCGGTGGAGATCTGGAAACACCATATATTTT.

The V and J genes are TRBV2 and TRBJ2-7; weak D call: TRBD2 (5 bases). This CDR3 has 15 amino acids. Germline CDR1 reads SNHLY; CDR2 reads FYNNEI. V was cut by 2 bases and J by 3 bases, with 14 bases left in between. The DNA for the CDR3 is TGTGCCAGCAGTGAACTTACTAGGCTCGGCTACGAGCAGTACTTC. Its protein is CASSELTRLGYEQYF.

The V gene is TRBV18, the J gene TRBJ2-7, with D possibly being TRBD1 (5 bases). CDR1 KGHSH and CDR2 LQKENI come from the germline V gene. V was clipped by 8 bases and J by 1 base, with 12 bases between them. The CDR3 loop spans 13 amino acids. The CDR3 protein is CASASPGSYEQYF. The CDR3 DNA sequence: TGTGCCAGCGCCAGCCCAGGGTCCTACGAGCAGTACTTC.

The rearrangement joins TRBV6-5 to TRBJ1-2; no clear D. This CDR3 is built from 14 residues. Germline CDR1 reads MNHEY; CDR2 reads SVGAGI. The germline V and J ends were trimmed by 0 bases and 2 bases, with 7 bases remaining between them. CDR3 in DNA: TGTGCCAGCAGTTACTCTGGCTTGAACTATGGCTACACCTTC. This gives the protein CASSYSGLNYGYTF.

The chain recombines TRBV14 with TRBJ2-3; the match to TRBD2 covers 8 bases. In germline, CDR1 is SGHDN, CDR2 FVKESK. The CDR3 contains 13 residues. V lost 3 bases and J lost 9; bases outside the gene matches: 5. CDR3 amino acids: CASSQKRERTQYF. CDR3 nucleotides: TGTGCCAGCAGCCAGAAGCGGGAGCGAACGCAGTATTTT.

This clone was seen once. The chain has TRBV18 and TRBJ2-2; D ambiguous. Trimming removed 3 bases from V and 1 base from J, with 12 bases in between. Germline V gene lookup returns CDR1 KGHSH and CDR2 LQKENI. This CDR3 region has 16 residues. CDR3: CASSPADLLNTGELFF. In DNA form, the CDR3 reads TGTGCCAGCTCACCGGCCGATTTGTTGAACACCGGGGAGCTGTTTTTT.

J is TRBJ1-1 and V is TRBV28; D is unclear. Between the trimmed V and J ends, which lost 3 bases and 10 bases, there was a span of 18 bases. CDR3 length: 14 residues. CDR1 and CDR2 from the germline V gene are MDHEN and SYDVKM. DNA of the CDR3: TGTGCCAGCAGTTTTCTACTGGGATCAACGTTAGCTTTCTTT. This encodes CASSFLLGSTLAFF.

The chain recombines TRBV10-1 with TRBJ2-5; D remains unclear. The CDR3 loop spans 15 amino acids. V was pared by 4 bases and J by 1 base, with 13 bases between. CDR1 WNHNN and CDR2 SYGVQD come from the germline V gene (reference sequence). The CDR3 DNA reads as TGCGCCAGCAGTGTCTCCAGCTTGGCCCAAGAGACCCAGTACTTC. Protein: CASSVSSLAQETQYF.

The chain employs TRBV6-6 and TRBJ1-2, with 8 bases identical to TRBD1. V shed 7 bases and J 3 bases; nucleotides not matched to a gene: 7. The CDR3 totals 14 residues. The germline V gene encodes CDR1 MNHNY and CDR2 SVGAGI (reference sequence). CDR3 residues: CASNLRGRDYGYTF. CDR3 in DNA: TGTGCCAGCAACCTCAGGGGGCGAGACTATGGCTACACCTTC.

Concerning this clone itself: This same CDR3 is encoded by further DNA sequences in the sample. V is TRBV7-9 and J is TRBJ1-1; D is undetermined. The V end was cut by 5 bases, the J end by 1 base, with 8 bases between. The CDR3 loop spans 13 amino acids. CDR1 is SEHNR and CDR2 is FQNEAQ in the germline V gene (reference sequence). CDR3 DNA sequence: TGTGCCAGCAGCCTCCAGAGGAACACTGAAGCTTTCTTT. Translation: CASSLQRNTEAFF.

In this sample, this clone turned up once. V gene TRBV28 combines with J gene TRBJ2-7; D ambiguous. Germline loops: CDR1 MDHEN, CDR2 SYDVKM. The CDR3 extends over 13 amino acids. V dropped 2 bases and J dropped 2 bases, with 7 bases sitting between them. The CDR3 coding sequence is TGTGCCAGCAGTTTAACCTACCCCTACGAGCAGTACTTC. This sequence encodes CASSLTYPYEQYF.

CDR3 coding DNA: TGTGCCAGCAGCGGGCGGCGGGAGGAGGAGCAGTTCTTC. As protein: CASSGRREEEQFF. The genes are TRBV7-3 and TRBJ2-1; 8 nucleotides line up with TRBD2. Germline V gene sequence: CDR1 SGHTA, CDR2 FQGTGA. The CDR3 consists of 13 residues. Germline trimming cut 5 bases from V and 10 bases from J; bases unmatched to any gene: 7.

The CDR3 DNA sequence: TGTGCCCCCGCGGGGGGGCCACCCTTCTATCCTGGAAACACCATATATTTT. This encodes CAPAGGPPFYPGNTIYF. The rearrangement uses TRBV9 and TRBJ1-3; D is perhaps TRBD1 (6 bases). Per germline, CDR1 SGDLS and CDR2 YYNGEE. The CDR3 loop spans 17 amino acids. Trimming stripped 10 bases from V and 2 bases from J, with 25 bases between.

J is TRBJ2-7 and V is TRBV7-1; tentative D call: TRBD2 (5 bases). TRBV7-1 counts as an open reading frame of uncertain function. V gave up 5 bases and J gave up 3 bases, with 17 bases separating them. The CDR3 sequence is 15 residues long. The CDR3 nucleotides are TGTGCCAGCAGCGTAATGGCGGAGAGGGTCTACGAGCAGTACTTC. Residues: CASSVMAERVYEQYF.

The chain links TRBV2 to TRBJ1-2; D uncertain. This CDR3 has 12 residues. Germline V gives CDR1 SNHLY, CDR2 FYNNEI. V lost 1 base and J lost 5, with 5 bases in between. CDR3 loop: CASSEVLYGYTF. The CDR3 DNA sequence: TGTGCCAGCAGTGAAGTACTATATGGCTACACCTTC.

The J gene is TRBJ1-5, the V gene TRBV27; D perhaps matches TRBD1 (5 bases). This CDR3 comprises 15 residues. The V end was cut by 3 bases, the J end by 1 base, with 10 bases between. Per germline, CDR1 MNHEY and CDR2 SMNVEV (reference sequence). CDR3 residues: CASSFQGRSNQPQHF. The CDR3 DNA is TGTGCCAGCAGTTTCCAGGGTAGGAGCAATCAGCCCCAGCATTTT.

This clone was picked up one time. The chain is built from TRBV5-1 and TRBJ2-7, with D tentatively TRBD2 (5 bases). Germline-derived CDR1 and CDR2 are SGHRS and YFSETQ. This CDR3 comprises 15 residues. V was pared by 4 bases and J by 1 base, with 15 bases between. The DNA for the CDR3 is TGCGCCAGCAGCCTCCATAGCGCGGCTTCCTACGAGCAGTACTTC. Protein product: CASSLHSAASYEQYF.

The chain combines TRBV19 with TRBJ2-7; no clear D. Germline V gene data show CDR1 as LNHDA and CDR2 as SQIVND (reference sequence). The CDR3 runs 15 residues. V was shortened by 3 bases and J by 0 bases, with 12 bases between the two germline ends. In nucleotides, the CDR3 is TGTGCCAGTAGTATTGTGCCAGATACCTCCTACGAGCAGTACTTC. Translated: CASSIVPDTSYEQYF.

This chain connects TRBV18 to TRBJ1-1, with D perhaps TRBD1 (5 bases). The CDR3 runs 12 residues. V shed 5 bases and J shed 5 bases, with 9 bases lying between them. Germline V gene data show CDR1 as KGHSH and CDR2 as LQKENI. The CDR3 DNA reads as TGTGCCAGCTCAGCCGACAGTACTGAAGCTTTCTTT. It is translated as CASSADSTEAFF.

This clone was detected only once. CDR3 in amino acids: CASSPTPVIYGYTF. Here the CDR3 DNA reads TGCGCCAGCAGCCCTACACCGGTTATCTATGGCTACACCTTC. V and J are TRBV4-1 and TRBJ1-2; D is unresolved. Trimming took off 4 bases at V and 4 bases at J, with 13 bases between the two ends. This CDR3 has 14 residues. Germline V gene data show CDR1 as MGHRA and CDR2 as YSYEKL.

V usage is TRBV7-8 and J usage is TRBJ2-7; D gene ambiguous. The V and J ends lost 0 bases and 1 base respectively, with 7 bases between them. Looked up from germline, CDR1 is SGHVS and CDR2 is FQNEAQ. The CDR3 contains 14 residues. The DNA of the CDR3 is TGTGCCAGCAGCTTAGCAACACCATCCTACGAGCAGTACTTC. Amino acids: CASSLATPSYEQYF.

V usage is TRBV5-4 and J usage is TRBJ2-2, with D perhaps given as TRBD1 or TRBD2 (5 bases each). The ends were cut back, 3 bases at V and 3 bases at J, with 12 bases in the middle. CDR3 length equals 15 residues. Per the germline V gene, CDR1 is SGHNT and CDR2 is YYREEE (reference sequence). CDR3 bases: TGTGCCAGCAGCTCGAGGGGTAGGGACACCGGGGAGCTGTTTTTT. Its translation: CASSSRGRDTGELFF.

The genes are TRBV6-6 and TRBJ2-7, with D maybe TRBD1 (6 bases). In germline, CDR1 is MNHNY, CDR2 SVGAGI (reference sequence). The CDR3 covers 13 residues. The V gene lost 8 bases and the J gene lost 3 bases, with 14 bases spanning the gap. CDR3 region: CASLRGGDYEQYF. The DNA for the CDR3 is TGTGCCAGCCTTCGAGGGGGTGACTACGAGCAGTACTTC.

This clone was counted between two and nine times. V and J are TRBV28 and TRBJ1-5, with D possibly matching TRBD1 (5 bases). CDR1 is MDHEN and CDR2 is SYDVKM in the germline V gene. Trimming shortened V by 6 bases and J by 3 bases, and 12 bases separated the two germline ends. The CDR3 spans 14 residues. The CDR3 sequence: CASRPQAHNQPQHF. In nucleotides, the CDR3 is TGTGCCAGCAGACCACAGGCTCACAATCAGCCCCAGCATTTT.

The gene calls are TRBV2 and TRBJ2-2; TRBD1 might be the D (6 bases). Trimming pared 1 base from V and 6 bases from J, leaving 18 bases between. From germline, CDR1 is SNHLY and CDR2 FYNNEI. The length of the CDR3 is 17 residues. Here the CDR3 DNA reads TGTGCCAGCAGTGAAGAAGTGTGGGGGCGCTGGGCCGGGGAGCTGTTTTTT. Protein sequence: CASSEEVWGRWAGELFF.